The entry that follows covers one TCR beta chain sequence. What it binds is unknown. Produced via immunoSEQ multiplex PCR; TCRdb's table is partial and in-frame only. The sample gives 2,000 to 3,000 clones, about two thirds of which show up once; 35% to 50% is in the top ten. This sample is drawn from a study of CD8 T cell repertoires and HIV-1 epitope variants. Overall study: Separate wells received one of Twenty-five Gag or Nef variant peptides. Epitopes were three Gag families plus Nef HW9 and YT9. IL-2, IL-7 and IL-15 were added on days 3 and 7 of 10-day cultures.

In germline, CDR1 is LNHDA, CDR2 SQIVND (reference sequence). CDR3 length: 15 amino acids. Trimming at V came to 4 bases and at J to 6 bases, leaving 7 bases not matched to a gene. This clonotype was obtained from a male donor with HIV. The chain couples TRBV19 to TRBJ1-5; TRBD1 matches at 9 bases. Sequencing was performed on cultured CD8+ T cells derived from PBMCs. The CDR3 sequence: CASSTTGGASQPQHF. The DNA for the CDR3 is TGTGCCAGTAGTACCACAGGGGGCGCAAGTCAGCCCCAGCATTTT.